These T cell receptor beta chains were read from a single sample in a study of T cell repertoires in cytomegalovirus infection. The antigens of these receptors remain unknown. TCRdb passed the reads through MiXCR, listing each CDR3 protein once. The sample holds roughly 200,000 distinct CDR3 sequences, around two fifths seen once. Material: CD8+ T cells from cultured PBMCs, obtained from culture after CMV antigen stimulation. These receptors came from a human donor in good health (CMV status not recorded). Some clones in this sample may be carry-over from other donors' samples. Both conserved end residues are part of each CDR3. D genes are given only for firm matches. A clone size is listed for some rows: how often the clone was seen (once, few, many), or a class if it is expanded.

clone size	V gene	D gene	J gene	CDR3 DNA	CDR3 protein
few	TRBV28	TRBD2	TRBJ2-7	TGTGCCAGCAGTTTCTTCGGGACTAGCGGGAGGAACTACGAGCAGTACTTC	CASSFFGTSGRNYEQYF
.	TRBV28	.	TRBJ1-5	TGTGCCAGCAGTTTTCCCCCGACCGGAGATAGCAATCAGCCCCAGCATTTT	CASSFPPTGDSNQPQHF
few	TRBV6-1	.	TRBJ2-1	TGTGCCAGCAGACCCTGGGGCCAGGGATCCTACAATGAGCAGTTCTTC	CASRPWGQGSYNEQFF
.	TRBV7-2	TRBD2	TRBJ2-3	TGTGCCAGCAGCTCAAGGGCGGGAGGGGCAGATACGCAGTATTTT	CASSSRAGGADTQYF
once	TRBV6-2/TRBV6-3	TRBD1	TRBJ2-5	TGTGCCAGCAGTGTGGACAGGCGCGGCCAGTACTTC	CASSVDRRGQYF
few	TRBV7-9	TRBD1	TRBJ2-7	TGTGCCAGCAGCCGCGCGACAGGGGGCGAGCAGTACTTC	CASSRATGGEQYF
.	TRBV15	.	TRBJ1-4	TGTGCCACCAGCAGAGTAATCCCCGGAAAACTGTTTTTT	CATSRVIPGKLFF
.	TRBV11-2	TRBD2	TRBJ2-3	TGTGCCAGCACCCAGCGGGAGTGGCGCACAGATACGCAGTATTTT	CASTQREWRTDTQYF
few	TRBV7-9	TRBD2	TRBJ2-7	TGTGCCAGCAGGGGTGCGGCTAGCGGTCCCTACGAGCAGTACTTC	CASRGAASGPYEQYF
.	TRBV7-4	.	TRBJ2-1	TGTGCCAGCAGCTTAATCCTAGCTGGCCATGAGCAGTTCTTC	CASSLILAGHEQFF
many	TRBV4-1	TRBD2	TRBJ2-5	TGCGCCAGCAGCCAAGCAAAATTAACGGGAGGGAACCAAGAGACCCAGTACTTC	CASSQAKLTGGNQETQYF
few	TRBV7-6	.	TRBJ1-1	TGTGCCAGCAGCTTATGGGGCCCCACTGAAGCTTTCTTT	CASSLWGPTEAFF
.	TRBV9	.	TRBJ1-2	TGTGCCAGCAGCGTAGCGAAGGGGGGCAATGGCTACACCTTC	CASSVAKGGNGYTF
.	TRBV6-1	.	TRBJ2-5	TGTGCCAGCAGTCGTCGACAGGAGCAAGAGACCCAGTACTTC	CASSRRQEQETQYF
.	TRBV28	.	TRBJ1-5	TGTGCCAGCAGTCCGCTGACCGGAACAGATAGCAATCAGCCCCAGCATTTT	CASSPLTGTDSNQPQHF
once	TRBV28	.	TRBJ2-1	TGTGCCAGCAGGTTACAAGAGGGGAGCTCCTACAATGAGCAGTTCTTC	CASRLQEGSSYNEQFF
many	TRBV27	.	TRBJ1-1	TGTGCCAGCAGTTTATATGGGGTGGTGGGCACTGAAGCTTTCTTT	CASSLYGVVGTEAFF
.	TRBV7-3	.	TRBJ1-2	TGTGCCAGCAGGGCAGGAGGCTACACCTTC	CASRAGGYTF
.	TRBV7-6	.	TRBJ1-4	TGTGCCAGCAGCCCATTGACGGAAAAACTGTTTTTT	CASSPLTEKLFF
.	TRBV29-1	TRBD1	TRBJ2-2	TGCAGCGCCAAGACAGGGTCGATCGGGGAGCTGTTTTTT	CSAKTGSIGELFF
.	TRBV6-1	.	TRBJ1-1	TGTGCCAGCAGTGTTTCGGTGATGAACACTGAAGCTTTCTTT	CASSVSVMNTEAFF
.	TRBV7-2	TRBD2	TRBJ2-7	TGTGCCAGCAGCCCCCCCCCCCCCCTAGCGGGGAGCTCCTACGAGCAGTACTTC	CASSPPPPLAGSSYEQYF
few	TRBV7-3	.	TRBJ2-1	TGTGCCAGCAGTGAGAAGGGGCGTTACAATGAGCAGTTCTTC	CASSEKGRYNEQFF
.	TRBV5-4	TRBD2	TRBJ2-2	TGTGCCAGCAGCTTGAGCGGGGGAGGAGCCGGGGAGCTGTTTTTT	CASSLSGGGAGELFF
many	TRBV12-3/TRBV12-4	.	TRBJ2-5	TGTGCCAGCACCGAGACAGGACAAGAGACCCAGTACTTC	CASTETGQETQYF
.	TRBV27	TRBD2	TRBJ2-1	TGTGCCAGCAGTTCTTTAGCGGGAAGCCCGCATGAGCAGTTCTTC	CASSSLAGSPHEQFF
.	TRBV11-2	TRBD1	TRBJ1-2	TGTGCCAGCAGCAGTCGGACAGGGGGCGCGGACTATGGCTACACCTTC	CASSSRTGGADYGYTF
few	TRBV7-9	.	TRBJ2-5	TGTGCCAGCAGCTTAGTTTCGGGAGAGACCCAGTACTTC	CASSLVSGETQYF
.	TRBV7-8	TRBD2	TRBJ2-7	TGTGCCAGCAGCTTAGTGGCGGGAGATCAGTACGAGCAGTACTTC	CASSLVAGDQYEQYF
.	TRBV27	TRBD2	TRBJ2-5	TGTGCCAGCAGTATATTTACAGGACTAGCGGGAGGGTATCAAGAGACCCAGTACTTC	CASSIFTGLAGGYQETQYF